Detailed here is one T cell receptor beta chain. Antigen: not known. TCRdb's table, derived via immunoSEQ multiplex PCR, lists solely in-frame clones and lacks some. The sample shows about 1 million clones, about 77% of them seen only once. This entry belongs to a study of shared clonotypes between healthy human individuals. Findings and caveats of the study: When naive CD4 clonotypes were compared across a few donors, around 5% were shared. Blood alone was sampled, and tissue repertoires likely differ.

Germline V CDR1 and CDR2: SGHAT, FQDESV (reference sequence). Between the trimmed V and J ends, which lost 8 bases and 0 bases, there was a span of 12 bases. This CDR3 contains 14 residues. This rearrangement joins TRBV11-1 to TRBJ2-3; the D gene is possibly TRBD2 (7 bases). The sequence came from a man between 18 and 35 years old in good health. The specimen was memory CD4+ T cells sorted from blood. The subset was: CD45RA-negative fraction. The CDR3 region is CASGRGASTDTQYF. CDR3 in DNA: TGTGCCAGCGGCCGGGGGGCTAGCACAGATACGCAGTATTTT. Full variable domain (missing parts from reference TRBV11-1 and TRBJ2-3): EAEVAQSPRYKITEKSQAVAFWCDPISGHATLYWYRQILGQGPELLVQFQDESVVDDSQLPKDRFSAERLKGVDSTLKIQPAELGDSAMYLCASGRGASTDTQYFGPGTRLTVL.